This T cell receptor beta chain was retrieved from a study of preoperative IRX-2 immunotherapy in early breast cancer. The treatment: preoperative locoregional IRX-2 cytokine immunotherapy. Samples came from a phase Ib trial of preoperative locoregional IRX-2 cytokine immunotherapy. Sequenced by immunoSEQ multiplex PCR; TCRdb stores in-frame clones only, minus some. Altogether 40,000 to 50,000 clones are present, 60% to 80% being singletons, with the ten largest covering roughly 1.1%. The CDR3 sequence is 15 residues long. The ends lost 5 bases at V and 9 bases at J; junction bases unmatched: 7. Germline V gene data show CDR1 as SGHNT and CDR2 as YENEEA.

The material sequenced was tumor tissue, taken after IRX-2 immunotherapy. The receptor comes from a human donor with breast cancer. V usage is TRBV11-3 and J usage is TRBJ1-6; TRBD1 aligns across 10 bases. The DNA for the CDR3 is TGTGCCAGCAGCGCGCCGGGACAGGGGTTTTCACCCCTCCACTTT. Residues: CASSAPGQGFSPLHF.